The T cell receptor (beta chain) described here comes from a study of STAT5B mutations in CD4+ large granular lymphocyte leukemia. Using immunoSEQ multiplex PCR, the repertoire was profiled, and TCRdb retains in-frame clones only, with some absent. The sample lists fewer than 50,000 clones; about 80% were seen once. Study-wide findings and caveats: CD4-sorted patient repertoires seemed more clonal than healthy CD4+ repertoires. Roughly a quarter of private leukemic clonotypes occurred rarely in other patients' non-leukemic repertoires. 8/27 top patient clones versus 2/35 control clones were TRBV06-family.

On this clone: Its antigen is as yet unknown.

Germline-derived CDR1 and CDR2 are SGHKS and YYEKEE (reference sequence). The ends were cut back, 4 bases at V and 0 bases at J, with 23 bases in the middle. The CDR3 runs 20 residues. The chain employs TRBV5-5 and TRBJ1-6; TRBD1 is a possible D gene (6 bases). The TCR was taken from a human donor in good health. What was sequenced was CD4+ T cells from blood buffy coats. The CDR3: CASSNTMGGARSSYNSPLHF. CDR3 bases: TGTGCCAGCAGCAATACTATGGGGGGCGCCAGGAGCTCCTATAATTCACCCCTCCACTTT.